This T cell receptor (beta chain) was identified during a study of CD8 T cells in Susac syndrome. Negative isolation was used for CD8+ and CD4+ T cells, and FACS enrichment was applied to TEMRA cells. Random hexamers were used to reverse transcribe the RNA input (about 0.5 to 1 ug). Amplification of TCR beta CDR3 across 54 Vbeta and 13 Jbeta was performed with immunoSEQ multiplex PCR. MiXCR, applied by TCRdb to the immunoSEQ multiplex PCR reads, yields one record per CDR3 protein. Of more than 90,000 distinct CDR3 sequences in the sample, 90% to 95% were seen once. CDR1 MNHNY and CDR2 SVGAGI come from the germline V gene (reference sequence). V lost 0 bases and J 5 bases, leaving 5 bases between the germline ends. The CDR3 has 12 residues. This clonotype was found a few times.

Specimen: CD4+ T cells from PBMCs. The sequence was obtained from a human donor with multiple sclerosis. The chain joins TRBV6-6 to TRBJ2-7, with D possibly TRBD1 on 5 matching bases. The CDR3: CASSYSRDEQYF. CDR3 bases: TGTGCCAGCAGTTACTCCAGGGACGAGCAGTACTTC.